This T cell receptor beta chain emerged from a study of response to subunit inactivated influenza vaccine. Study results and caveats: Authors suggested each seasonal influenza vaccination recruits few new T cells.

With V trimmed by 2 bases and J by 4 bases, 9 bases remained unmatched. This CDR3 has 16 residues. Per the germline V gene, CDR1 is SGHTA and CDR2 is FQGNSA. TCRdb re-called the RT-PCR reads through MiXCR, storing one row per CDR3 protein. The sample holds hundreds of thousands of distinct CDR3 sequences, less than 10% seen once. To note about this clonotype: Its antigen is not known.

The starting material was PBMCs from blood, obtained roughly 24 months after vaccination. The chain is built from TRBV7-2 and TRBJ2-5, with 8 positions matching TRBD1. The sequence derives from a man aged 50 to 69 who received an inactivated influenza vaccine. For the CDR3, the DNA is TGTGCCAGCAGCTTACTACACAGGGGGATGCGAGAGACCCAGTACTTC. Translating gives CASSLLHRGMRETQYF.